The 32 T cell receptor beta chains in this list originate from one sample, sequenced in a study of blood T cells in healthy people across ages. A second PCR of 7 to 11 cycles used a sample-barcoded 5' primer and a J-beta primer mix. TCRdb re-analysed the 5' RACE reads in MiXCR, keeping a single row per CDR3 protein. This table holds roughly 1 million distinct CDR3 sequences, around 27% found once. These sequences were also reported in another study, on T cells of mothers and their children.

Sequencing was performed on blood. The receptors come from a girl aged 2-10 years in good health.

The chain recombines TRBV5-1 with TRBJ2-1; the D gene could be TRBD1 or TRBD2 (5 bases each). The CDR3 consists of 16 residues. CDR1 and CDR2 (germline): SGHRS, YFSETQ. Trimming removed 0 bases from V and 1 base from J, with 11 bases in between. In nucleotides, the CDR3 is TGCGCCAGCAGCTTGGACGGGGCTATTTCCTACAATGAGCAGTTCTTC. Translating gives CASSLDGAISYNEQFF.

V gene TRBV4-3 combines with J gene TRBJ2-5; D not resolved. The DNA end is more similar to TRBJ2-7, so the J call may be wrong. The CDR3 runs to 15 residues. The germline V gene has CDR1 LGHNA and CDR2 YSLEER. DNA for the CDR3: TGCGCCAGCAGCCAAAGCGCCGAGAGCTCCTACGAGCAGTACTTC. Its translation is CASSQSAESSYEQYF.

This clonotype was recorded a few times. One end of the junction is discordant with germline, which a read error may explain. The rearrangement joins TRBV7-2 to TRBJ2-5; TRBD2 might be the D (7 bases). The CDR3 covers 12 residues. Germline lookup yields CDR1 SGHTA and CDR2 FQGNSA. In nucleotides, the CDR3 is TGTGCCAGCAGCCTCCCGGGGGGTAGGGGGTTCTTC. Encoded protein: CASSLPGGRGFF.

Remarks on this clonotype: An end of the junction does not agree with germline; a read error may underlie this. This chain connects TRBV7-9 to TRBJ1-4; no definite D call. The CDR3 runs 12 residues. Germline assignment: CDR1 SEHNR and CDR2 FQNEAQ (reference sequence). For the CDR3, the DNA is TGCGCCAGCAGCTTAGGTCATGAAAAACTGTTTTTT. Protein: CASSLGHEKLFF.

This clonotype was counted between two and nine times. This CDR3 reads CASSPGTSGTPYNEQFF. The CDR3 DNA sequence: TGTGCCAGCAGCCCCGGGACTAGCGGGACCCCATACAATGAGCAGTTCTTC. This chain connects TRBV5-4 to TRBJ2-1, with 13 bases matching TRBD2. This CDR3 contains 17 residues. With 4 bases clipped from V and 4 bases from J, the junction kept 8 bases outside the gene matches. Germline CDR1 reads SGHNT; CDR2 reads YYREEE (reference sequence).

The table lists this clonotype with a few counts. The V gene is TRBV9, the J gene TRBJ2-3; D is unresolved. The CDR3 is 14 amino acids. Germline V gives CDR1 SGDLS, CDR2 YYNGEE. Between the trimmed V and J ends, which lost 3 bases and 4 bases, there was a span of 12 bases. CDR3 loop: CASSARPEPDTQYF. The DNA for the CDR3 is TGTGCCAGCAGCGCACGGCCGGAGCCAGATACGCAGTATTTT.

The chain's CDR3 is CASSRIPYEQFF. The CDR3 DNA reads as TGTGCCAGCAGCAGAATCCCCTACGAGCAGTTCTTC. The chain joins TRBV14 to TRBJ2-1; no firm D call. This CDR3 is built from 12 residues. The V gene's germline CDR1 is SGHDN and CDR2 FVKESK. The V end lost 5 bases, the J end lost 10 bases, and 12 bases lay between the germline ends.

The gene calls are TRBV12-3 or TRBV12-4 and TRBJ2-3; D unresolved. Trimming stripped 3 bases from V and 6 bases from J, with 10 bases between. The CDR3 runs 13 residues. The CDR3 bases are TGTGCCAGCAGTTTCTTCCCCCAGGATACGCAGTATTTT. Its protein product is CASSFFPQDTQYF.

The chain couples TRBV7-3 to TRBJ2-5; 14 bases are shared with TRBD2. The CDR3 is made up of 15 amino acids. V gave up 4 bases and J gave up 4 bases; unmatched junction bases: 2. Germline V gene sequence: CDR1 SGHTA, CDR2 FQGTGA. This CDR3 reads CASSWGLAGVETQYF. The CDR3 nucleotides are TGTGCCAGCAGCTGGGGACTAGCGGGAGTAGAGACCCAGTACTTC.

The J gene is TRBJ2-2, the V gene TRBV27; no firm D call. This CDR3 is 15 amino acids long. The V end lost 2 bases, the J end lost 0 bases, and 7 bases lay between the germline ends. In germline, CDR1 is MNHEY, CDR2 SMNVEV (reference sequence). This CDR3 is CASSLIRANTGELFF. The CDR3 bases are TGTGCCAGCAGTTTAATTCGGGCGAACACCGGGGAGCTGTTTTTT.

The V call is TRBV16, the J call TRBJ2-3; D may match TRBD1 or TRBD2 (5 bases each). V was pared by 8 bases and J by 2 bases, with 14 bases between. The CDR3 has 14 amino acids. Germline-derived CDR1 and CDR2 are KGHSY and FQNENV. The CDR3 DNA reads as TGTGCCAGCTGCCGGACGGGGACCACAGATACGCAGTATTTT. Translating gives CASCRTGTTDTQYF.

This sequence joins TRBV12-3 or TRBV12-4 and TRBJ2-7; D is possibly TRBD1 (5 bases). Trimming shortened V by 5 bases and J by 7 bases, and 12 bases separated the two germline ends. This CDR3 contains 12 residues. The CDR3 DNA follows: TGTGCCAGCAGTATAACCTCAGGGGAGCAGTACTTC. Translated, it gives CASSITSGEQYF.

This clonotype was detected only a few times. The chain employs TRBV13 and TRBJ2-7, with TRBD1 matching over 10 bases. This CDR3 has 15 residues. J gave up 4 bases and V 5 bases, and 8 bases lay outside the gene matches. CDR1 and CDR2 (germline): PRHDT, FYEKMQ (reference sequence). CDR3 nucleotide sequence: TGTGCCAGCAGCGTATTCCGGGACAGGGGTTACGAGCAGTACTTC. Protein sequence: CASSVFRDRGYEQYF. Looking up the rest from reference TRBV13 and TRBJ2-7 gives the full variable domain: AAGVIQSPRHLIKEKRETATLKCYPIPRHDTVYWYQQGPGQDPQFLISFYEKMQSDKGSIPDRFSAQQFSDYHSELNMSSLELGDSALYFCASSVFRDRGYEQYFGPGTRLTVT.

The DNA for the CDR3 is TGTGCCAGCAGCAGAAGGAGGGACAATGAGCAGTTCTTC. Amino acid sequence: CASSRRRDNEQFF. The genes are TRBV7-2 and TRBJ2-1, with a weak D call TRBD2 (6 bases). Germline CDR1 SGHTA, CDR2 FQGNSA. V lost 5 bases and J lost 5, with 10 bases in between. This CDR3 spans 13 amino acids.

This chain joins TRBV7-8 and TRBJ2-5; D is possibly TRBD2 (6 bases). Germline lookup yields CDR1 SGHVS and CDR2 FQNEAQ. The V end lost 4 bases, the J end lost 10 bases, and 7 bases lay between the germline ends. The CDR3 runs to 10 residues. CDR3 in amino acids: CASSWGDQYF. In DNA form, the CDR3 reads TGTGCCAGCAGCTGGGGGGACCAGTACTTC. Complete variable domain (other parts from reference TRBV7-8 and TRBJ2-5): GAGVSQSPRYKVAKRGQDVALRCDPISGHVSLFWYQQALGQGPEFLTYFQNEAQLDKSGLPSDRFFAERPEGSVSTLKIQRTQQEDSAVYLCASSWGDQYFGPGTRLLVL.

The chain carries TRBV7-2 and TRBJ2-2, with TRBD2 as a possible D gene (5 bases). The CDR3 is 15 residues long. Germline values: CDR1 SGHTA, CDR2 FQGNSA. V lost 4 bases, J lost 3 bases, and 12 bases lay in between. The CDR3: CASSSQADYTGELFF. CDR3 nucleotide sequence: TGTGCCAGCAGCTCTCAGGCGGACTACACCGGGGAGCTGTTTTTT.

This clonotype was found a few times. Its ends do not fully match the called genes, so a read error is possible. The chain is built from TRBV29-1 and TRBJ2-1; the match to TRBD1 covers 10 bases. Germline V gives CDR1 SQVTM, CDR2 ANQGSEA. CDR3 size: 14 residues. The CDR3 region is CGVRGQGSYNEQFF. The CDR3 nucleotides read TGCGGCGTCCGGGGACAGGGGTCCTACAATGAGCAGTTCTTC.

The J gene is TRBJ2-4, the V gene TRBV20-1; TRBD2 might be the D (5 bases). Germline loops: CDR1 DFQATT, CDR2 SNEGSKA (reference sequence). Trimming took 6 bases from V and 5 from J, leaving 17 bases between them. The CDR3 runs 14 residues. The CDR3 bases are TGCAGTGCCCCCCGAGACGGGATTCAAAACATTCAGTACTTC. This encodes CSAPRDGIQNIQYF.

This clonotype was observed many times. V and J are TRBV6-5 and TRBJ1-2; D uncertain. Germline CDR1 and CDR2: MNHEY and SVGAGI. The length of the CDR3 is 15 residues. V gave up 0 bases and J gave up 4 bases, with 12 bases separating them. The CDR3 DNA sequence: TGTGCCAGCAGTTACTCGAATTGGGATACCTATGGCTACACCTTC. This translates into CASSYSNWDTYGYTF.

This clonotype was seen a few times. V gene TRBV5-4 combines with J gene TRBJ2-4; 7 bases are shared with TRBD1. The length of the CDR3 is 14 residues. In germline, CDR1 is SGHNT, CDR2 YYREEE (reference sequence). J was trimmed by 5 bases and V by 4 bases; bases with no gene match: 6. The CDR3 bases are TGTGCCAGCAGCAGGTCAGGGGGACAAAACATTCAGTACTTC. Amino acid sequence: CASSRSGGQNIQYF.

This clonotype appeared a few times. This rearrangement joins TRBV4-1 to TRBJ2-7; D is perhaps TRBD2 (5 bases). Germline CDR1 reads MGHRA; CDR2 reads YSYEKL. The V end was cut by 4 bases, the J end by 5 bases, with 12 bases between. The CDR3 length is 13 residues. The CDR3 DNA is TGCGCCAGCAGCCCGAGGGTAGGGAACGAGCAGTACTTC. Residues: CASSPRVGNEQYF.

This clonotype was observed a handful of times. The chain joins TRBV6-5 to TRBJ2-3, with a tentative D call TRBD1 (5 bases). The CDR3 consists of 11 residues. The V and J ends lost 10 bases and 7 bases respectively, with 12 bases between them. From germline, CDR1 is MNHEY and CDR2 SVGAGI. Here the CDR3 reads CATSPGYTQYF. In DNA form, the CDR3 reads TGTGCCACCTCCCCAGGGTATACGCAGTATTTT.

This clonotype was seen a few times. The chain is built from TRBV29-1 and TRBJ2-5; 10 bases line up with TRBD1. The DNA end is a closer match to TRBJ2-1, so the J assignment may be wrong. Germline V gene sequence: CDR1 SQVTM, CDR2 ANQGSEA. The CDR3 loop spans 12 amino acids. CDR3 sequence reads: CSSGTGEEEQFF. The CDR3 bases are TGCAGCTCCGGGACAGGGGAGGAAGAGCAGTTCTTC.

The gene calls are TRBV2 and TRBJ1-1, with 9 bases identical to TRBD1. CDR1 and CDR2 from the germline V gene are SNHLY and FYNNEI. This CDR3 is 14 amino acids long. J gave up 5 bases and V 8 bases, and 9 bases lay outside the gene matches. The CDR3 here is CASGSGQGGTEAFF. The CDR3 coding sequence is TGTGCCAGCGGGTCGGGACAGGGCGGGACTGAAGCTTTCTTT.

The chain is built from TRBV12-5 and TRBJ2-5; 14 bases fit TRBD2. The V gene end was trimmed by 0 bases and the J gene end by 0 bases; junction bases not matched to a gene: 9. Germline CDR1 LGHNT, CDR2 FRNRAP. The CDR3 consists of 20 residues. CDR3: CASGLVLRGLAGENQETQYF. CDR3 in DNA: TGTGCTAGTGGTTTGGTATTACGGGGACTAGCGGGAGAGAACCAAGAGACCCAGTACTTC.

The rearrangement uses TRBV3-1 and TRBJ2-5, with D possibly being TRBD1 or TRBD2 (6 bases each). This CDR3 is 16 amino acids long. Germline V CDR1 and CDR2: LGHDT, YNNKEL (reference sequence). Trimming left V 4 bases short and J 5 bases short, with 20 bases between. Written as DNA, the CDR3 is TGTGCCAGCAGCCTAATATTAGGGGGGTTCCACGAGACCCAGTACTTC. Its translation is CASSLILGGFHETQYF.

This clonotype was counted only a few times. The chain is built from TRBV10-2 and TRBJ2-1; 14 bases are shared with TRBD2. Germline CDR1 and CDR2: WSHSY and SAAADI. After removal of 0 bases from V and 8 bases from J, the junction contained 6 bases not matched to a gene. The CDR3 is made up of 17 amino acids. DNA for the CDR3: TGCGCCAGCAGTGAGTCCTCGGGACTAGCGGGAGACGATGAGCAGTTCTTC. It codes for CASSESSGLAGDDEQFF.

This clonotype turned up a few times. J is TRBJ1-1 and V is TRBV6-4; unclear D gene. CDR1 and CDR2 from the germline V gene are MRHNA and SNTAGT. This CDR3 contains 14 residues. Trimming pared 0 bases from V and 2 bases from J, leaving 7 bases between. CDR3 amino acids: CASSDSEGNTEAFF. Here the CDR3 DNA reads TGTGCCAGCAGTGACTCGGAAGGAAACACTGAAGCTTTCTTT.

This chain connects TRBV6-2 or TRBV6-3 to TRBJ2-7; unclear D gene. Deletions cut 5 bases from V and 3 bases from J, with 8 bases between. The CDR3 totals 12 residues. The V gene's germline CDR1 is MNHEY and CDR2 SVGEGT. CDR3 residues: CASSRVVYEQYF. CDR3 in DNA: TGTGCCAGCAGTCGGGTTGTCTACGAGCAGTACTTC.

This chain uses TRBV12-3 or TRBV12-4 with TRBJ2-1, with D possibly being TRBD1 (7 bases). Trimming left V 3 bases short and J 5 bases short, with 11 bases between. The CDR3 is made up of 14 amino acids. The CDR3 loop reads CASSLEGANNEQFF. DNA of the CDR3: TGTGCCAGCAGTTTGGAGGGGGCGAACAATGAGCAGTTCTTC.

The V gene is TRBV13, the J gene TRBJ1-2; 7 bases align to TRBD1. The CDR3 has 14 amino acids. Unmatched junction bases numbered 4, after V lost 5 bases and J lost 1 base. Germline-derived CDR1 and CDR2 are PRHDT and FYEKMQ (reference sequence). In nucleotides, the CDR3 is TGTGCCAGCAGCGAAGGGACAGATAACTATGGCTACACCTTC. This gives the protein CASSEGTDNYGYTF.

This clonotype has more than one count but fewer than ten. The rearrangement joins TRBV2 to TRBJ1-5; D perhaps matches TRBD1 (5 bases). Trimming removed 3 bases at V and 7 bases at J, with 10 bases between. Germline CDR1 and CDR2: SNHLY and FYNNEI. The CDR3 runs to 13 residues. CDR3 loop: CASSDRGRQPQHF. CDR3 bases: TGTGCCAGCAGTGACCGGGGGAGACAGCCCCAGCATTTT.